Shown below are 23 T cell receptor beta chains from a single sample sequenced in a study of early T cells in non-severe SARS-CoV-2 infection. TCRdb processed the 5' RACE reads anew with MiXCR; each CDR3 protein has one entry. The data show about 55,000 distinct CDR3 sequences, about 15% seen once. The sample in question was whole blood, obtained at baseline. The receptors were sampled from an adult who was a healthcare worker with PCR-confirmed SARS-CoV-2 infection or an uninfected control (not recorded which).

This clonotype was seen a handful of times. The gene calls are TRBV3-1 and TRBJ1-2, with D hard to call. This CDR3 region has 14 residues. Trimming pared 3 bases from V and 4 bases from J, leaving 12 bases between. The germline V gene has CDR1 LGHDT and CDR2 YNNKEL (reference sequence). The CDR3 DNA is TGTGCCAGCAGCCAGAGTCTCGGAACCTATGGCTACACCTTC. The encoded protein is CASSQSLGTYGYTF.

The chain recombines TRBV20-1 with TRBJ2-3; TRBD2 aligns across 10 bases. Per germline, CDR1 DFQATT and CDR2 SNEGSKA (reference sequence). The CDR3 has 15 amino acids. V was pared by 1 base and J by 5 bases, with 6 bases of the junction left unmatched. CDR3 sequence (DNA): TGCAGTGCTAGAGTTCTAGCGGGGGTAGGAGATACGCAGTATTTT. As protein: CSARVLAGVGDTQYF.

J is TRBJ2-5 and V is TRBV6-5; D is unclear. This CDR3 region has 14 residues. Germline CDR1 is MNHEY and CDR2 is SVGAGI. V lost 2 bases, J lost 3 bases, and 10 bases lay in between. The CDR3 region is CASSYVDGKETQYF. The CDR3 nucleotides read TGTGCCAGCAGTTACGTCGACGGAAAAGAGACCCAGTACTTC.

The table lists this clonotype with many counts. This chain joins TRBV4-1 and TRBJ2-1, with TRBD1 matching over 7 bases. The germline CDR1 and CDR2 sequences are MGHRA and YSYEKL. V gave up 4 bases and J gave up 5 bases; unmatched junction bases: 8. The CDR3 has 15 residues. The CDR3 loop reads CASSLGDSPHNEQFF. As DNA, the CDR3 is TGCGCCAGCAGCCTTGGGGACAGTCCTCACAATGAGCAGTTCTTC.

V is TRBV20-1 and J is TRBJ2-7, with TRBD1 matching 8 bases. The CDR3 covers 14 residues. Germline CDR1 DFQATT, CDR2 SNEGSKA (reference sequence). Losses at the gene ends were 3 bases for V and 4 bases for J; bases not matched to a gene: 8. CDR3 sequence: CSASRTGIIYEQYF. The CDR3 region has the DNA TGCAGTGCTAGTCGGACAGGGATCATATACGAGCAGTACTTC.

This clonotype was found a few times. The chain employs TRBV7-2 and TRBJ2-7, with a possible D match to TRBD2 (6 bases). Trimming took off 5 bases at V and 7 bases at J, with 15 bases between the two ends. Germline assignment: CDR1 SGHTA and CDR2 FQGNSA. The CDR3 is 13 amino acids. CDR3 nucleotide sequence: TGTGCCAGCAGCCAGGACTATTCCGGGGAGCAGTACTTC. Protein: CASSQDYSGEQYF. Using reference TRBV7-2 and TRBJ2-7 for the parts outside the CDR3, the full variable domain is GAGVSQSPSNKVTEKGKDVELRCDPISGHTALYWYRQSLGQGLEFLIYFQGNSAPDKSGLPSDRFSAERTGGSVSTLTIQRTQQEDSAVYLCASSQDYSGEQYFGPGTRLTVT.

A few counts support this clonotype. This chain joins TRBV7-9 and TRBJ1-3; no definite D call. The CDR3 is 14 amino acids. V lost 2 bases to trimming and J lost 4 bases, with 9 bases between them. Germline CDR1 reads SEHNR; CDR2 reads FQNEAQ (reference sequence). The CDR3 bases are TGTGCCAGCAGCTTACGGTCCTGGGGAAACACCATATATTTT. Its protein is CASSLRSWGNTIYF.

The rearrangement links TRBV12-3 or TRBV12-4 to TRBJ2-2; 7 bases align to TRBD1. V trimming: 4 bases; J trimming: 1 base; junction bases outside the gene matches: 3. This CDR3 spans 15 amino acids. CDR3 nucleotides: TGTGCCAGCAGTTCCTGGACAGGGAACACCGGGGAGCTGTTTTTT. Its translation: CASSSWTGNTGELFF.

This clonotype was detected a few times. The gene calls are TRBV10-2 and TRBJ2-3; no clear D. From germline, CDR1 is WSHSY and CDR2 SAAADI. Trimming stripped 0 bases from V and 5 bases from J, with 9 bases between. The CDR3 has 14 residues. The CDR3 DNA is TGCGCCAGCAGTGAGTCGGGCATTCAAGATACGCAGTATTTT. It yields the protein CASSESGIQDTQYF.

The CDR3 DNA reads TGCAGTGCTAGTGACCCACTTGGAAACACCATATATTTT. Protein: CSASDPLGNTIYF. The chain couples TRBV20-1 to TRBJ1-3, with D unresolved. V was trimmed by 3 bases and J by 3 bases, leaving 9 bases between them. The CDR3 contains 13 residues. Germline V gives CDR1 DFQATT, CDR2 SNEGSKA (reference sequence).

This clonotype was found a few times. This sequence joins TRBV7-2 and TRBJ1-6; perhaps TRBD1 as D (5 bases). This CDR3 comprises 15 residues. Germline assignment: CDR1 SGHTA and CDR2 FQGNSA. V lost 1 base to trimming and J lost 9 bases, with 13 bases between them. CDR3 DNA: TGTGCCAGCAGCTTAGGGGGCAGCAACCTTTCACCCCTCCACTTT. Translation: CASSLGGSNLSPLHF.

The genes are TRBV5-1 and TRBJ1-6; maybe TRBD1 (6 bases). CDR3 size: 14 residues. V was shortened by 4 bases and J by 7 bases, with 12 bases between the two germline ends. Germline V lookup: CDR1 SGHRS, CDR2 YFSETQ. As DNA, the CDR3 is TGCGCCAGCAGCCTGTCAGGGGTCAATTCACCCCTCCACTTT. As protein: CASSLSGVNSPLHF.

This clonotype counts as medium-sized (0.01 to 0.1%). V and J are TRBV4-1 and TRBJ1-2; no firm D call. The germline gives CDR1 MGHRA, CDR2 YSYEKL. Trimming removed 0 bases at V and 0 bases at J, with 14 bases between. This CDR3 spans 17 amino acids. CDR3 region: CASSQDSSVGSNYGYTF. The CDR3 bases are TGCGCCAGCAGCCAAGACTCCTCGGTGGGTTCTAACTATGGCTACACCTTC.

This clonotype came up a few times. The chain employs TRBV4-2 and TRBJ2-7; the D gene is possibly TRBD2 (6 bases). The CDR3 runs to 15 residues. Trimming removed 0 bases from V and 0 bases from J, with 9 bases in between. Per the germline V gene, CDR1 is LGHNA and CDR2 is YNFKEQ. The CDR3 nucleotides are TGTGCCAGCAGCCAAGAGTGGGGGGACTCCTACGAGCAGTACTTC. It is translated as CASSQEWGDSYEQYF.

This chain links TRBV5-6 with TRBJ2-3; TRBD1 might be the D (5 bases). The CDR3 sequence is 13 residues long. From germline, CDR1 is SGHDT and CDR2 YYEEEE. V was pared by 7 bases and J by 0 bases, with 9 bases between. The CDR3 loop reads CASGKGSTDTQYF. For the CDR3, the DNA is TGTGCCAGCGGAAAGGGGAGCACAGATACGCAGTATTTT.

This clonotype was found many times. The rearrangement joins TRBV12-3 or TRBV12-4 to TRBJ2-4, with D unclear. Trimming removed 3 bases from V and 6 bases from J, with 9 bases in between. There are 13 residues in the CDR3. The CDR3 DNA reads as TGTGCCAGCAGTTTCTCGCAGCTAAACATTCAGTACTTC. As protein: CASSFSQLNIQYF.

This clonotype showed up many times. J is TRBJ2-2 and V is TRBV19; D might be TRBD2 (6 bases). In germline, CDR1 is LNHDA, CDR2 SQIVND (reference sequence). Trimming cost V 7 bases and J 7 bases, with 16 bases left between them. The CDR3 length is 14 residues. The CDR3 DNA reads TGTGCCAGTACCCTCCGTTGGGGGGACGGGGAGCTGTTTTTT. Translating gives CASTLRWGDGELFF.

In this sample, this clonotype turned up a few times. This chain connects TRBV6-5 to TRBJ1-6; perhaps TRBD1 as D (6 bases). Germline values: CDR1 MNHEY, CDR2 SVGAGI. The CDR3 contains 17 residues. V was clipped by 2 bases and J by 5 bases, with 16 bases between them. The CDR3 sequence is CASSYGHGTTNNSPLHF. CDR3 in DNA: TGTGCCAGCAGTTACGGTCATGGGACAACGAATAATTCACCCCTCCACTTT.

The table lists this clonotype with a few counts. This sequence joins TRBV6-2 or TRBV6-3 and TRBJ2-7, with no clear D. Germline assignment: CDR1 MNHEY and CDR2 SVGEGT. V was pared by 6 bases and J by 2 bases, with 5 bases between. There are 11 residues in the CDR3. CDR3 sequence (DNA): TGTGCCAGCAGCAGAACCTACGAGCAGTACTTC. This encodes CASSRTYEQYF.

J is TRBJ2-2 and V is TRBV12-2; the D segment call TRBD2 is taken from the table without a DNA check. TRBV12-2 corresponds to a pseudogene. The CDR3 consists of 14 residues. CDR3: CASRFGGVTGELFF. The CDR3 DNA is TGTGCAAGTCGCTTCGGCGGGGTCACCGGGGAGCTGTTTTTT.

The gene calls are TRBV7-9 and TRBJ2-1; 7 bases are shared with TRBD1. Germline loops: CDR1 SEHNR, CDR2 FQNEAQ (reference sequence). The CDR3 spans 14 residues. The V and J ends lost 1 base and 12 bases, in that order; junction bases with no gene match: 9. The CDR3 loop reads CASSLGTGGQVQFF. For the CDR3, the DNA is TGTGCCAGCAGCTTAGGGACAGGCGGCCAGGTGCAGTTCTTC.

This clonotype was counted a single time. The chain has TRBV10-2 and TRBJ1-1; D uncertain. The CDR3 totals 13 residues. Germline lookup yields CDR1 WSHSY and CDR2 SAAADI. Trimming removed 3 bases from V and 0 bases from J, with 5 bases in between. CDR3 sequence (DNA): TGCGCCAGCAGTGAAGGCATGAACACTGAAGCTTTCTTT. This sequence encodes CASSEGMNTEAFF.

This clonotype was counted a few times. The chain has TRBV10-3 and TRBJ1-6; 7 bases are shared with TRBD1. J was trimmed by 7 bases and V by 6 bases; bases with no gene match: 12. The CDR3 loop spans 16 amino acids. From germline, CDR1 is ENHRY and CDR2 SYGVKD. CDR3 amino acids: CAIRNKTGIRNSPLHF. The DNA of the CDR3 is TGTGCCATCAGAAACAAGACAGGGATCCGCAATTCACCCCTCCACTTT.